Each of the 20 T cell receptor beta chains below was sequenced from the same sample in a study of neurological immune-mediated disorders (dated by TCRdb to 2018 to 2020). Library preparation used 5' RACE. Reads for this sample came from an Illumina HiSeq 2500. Using fastp at Q25 and MiXCR, TCRdb reprocessed the public reads and kept productive beta chains. Under each unique CDR3 protein, matching rows form one entry showing the most common genes and DNA. In this sample the table shows about 48,000 distinct CDR3 sequences, about 26% of which occur a single time. Together, the top ten hold around 25% of the sample. Sequencing was carried out using PBMCs. The receptors derive from a woman aged 70-85 years in good health.

This clonotype was detected ten times or more. This chain's CDR3 is CASMRTIYGYTF. Here the CDR3 DNA reads TGTGCCAGCATGCGGACCATCTATGGCTACACCTTC. This rearrangement joins TRBV28 to TRBJ1-2, with unresolved D. From germline, CDR1 is MDHEN and CDR2 SYDVKM. This CDR3 is 12 amino acids long. Trimming stripped 7 bases from V and 4 bases from J, with 10 bases between.

This clonotype was found many times. This chain connects TRBV2 to TRBJ2-7; 8 bases fit TRBD1. Germline CDR1 and CDR2: SNHLY and FYNNEI. This CDR3 spans 15 amino acids. Trimming removed 2 bases from V and 4 bases from J; junction bases left unmatched: 7. The CDR3 region has the DNA TGTGCCAGCAGTGAACCCCGGACAGGGCAGTACGAGCAGTACTTC. Translation gives CASSEPRTGQYEQYF.

CDR3 sequence: CATSREGVMGANVLTF. The DNA of the CDR3 is TGTGCCACCAGCAGAGAGGGGGTTATGGGGGCCAACGTCCTGACTTTC. The chain joins TRBV15 to TRBJ2-6, with D perhaps matching TRBD1 or TRBD2 (5 bases each). V was shortened by 0 bases and J by 4 bases, with 10 bases between the two germline ends. The length of the CDR3 is 16 residues. The germline V gene encodes CDR1 LNHNV and CDR2 YYDKDF (reference sequence).

This clonotype came up many times. V is TRBV11-2 and J is TRBJ2-7; 7 bases map to TRBD2. The CDR3 covers 15 residues. J gave up 6 bases and V 5 bases, and 13 bases lay outside the gene matches. The germline CDR1 and CDR2 sequences are SGHAT and FQNNGV. In DNA form, the CDR3 reads TGTGCCAGCAGCCAAGACCTGGCGGGAGCGACCGAGCAGTACTTC. Its protein is CASSQDLAGATEQYF.

This clonotype was counted ten times or more. This chain links TRBV5-1 with TRBJ2-7; 11 bases fit TRBD2. Unmatched junction bases numbered 8, after V lost 3 bases and J lost 3 bases. The CDR3 spans 16 residues. Germline loops: CDR1 SGHRS, CDR2 YFSETQ. The CDR3: CASSSGTSGQLYEQYF. CDR3 coding DNA: TGCGCCAGCAGCTCCGGGACTAGCGGCCAACTCTACGAGCAGTACTTC.

The V call is TRBV20-1, the J call TRBJ2-1; D is unresolved. V was trimmed by 2 bases and J by 0 bases, leaving 8 bases between them. The CDR3 spans 14 residues. Germline assignment: CDR1 DFQATT and CDR2 SNEGSKA (reference sequence). The CDR3 DNA reads TGCAGTGCTAGACTAGGAAGCTCCTACAATGAGCAGTTCTTC. This sequence encodes CSARLGSSYNEQFF.

This clonotype was counted ten times or more. The CDR3 spells CSAAVGGTNNYGYTF. The CDR3 nucleotides read TGCAGTGCTGCGGTGGGAGGGACCAATAACTATGGCTACACCTTC. The J gene is TRBJ1-2, the V gene TRBV20-1, with D maybe TRBD1 (5 bases). Trimming stripped 5 bases from V and 1 base from J, with 17 bases between. Per the germline V gene, CDR1 is DFQATT and CDR2 is SNEGSKA (reference sequence). The CDR3 covers 15 residues.

CDR3 protein: CASSLLTGGTEAFF. In DNA form, the CDR3 reads TGTGCCAGCAGCCTACTAACCGGAGGTACTGAAGCTTTCTTT. The chain couples TRBV3-1 to TRBJ1-1; no reliable D call. Germline V gene lookup returns CDR1 LGHDT and CDR2 YNNKEL (reference sequence). V was pared by 4 bases and J by 5 bases, with 14 bases between. The CDR3 is 14 residues long.

This clonotype was counted ten times or more. The chain couples TRBV4-1 to TRBJ2-1, with D unclear. V lost 1 base to trimming and J lost 7 bases, with 23 bases between them. Germline V gene sequence: CDR1 MGHRA, CDR2 YSYEKL. This CDR3 region has 18 residues. The CDR3 region has the DNA TGCGCCAGCAGCCAAGGATTACTCAGCCGGAGAGGAGTGAATGAGCAGTTCTTC. It yields the protein CASSQGLLSRRGVNEQFF.

At least ten counts were recorded for this clonotype. The CDR3 nucleotides are TGTGCCAGCAGCTACGGGACAGGGGACACTGAAGCTTTCTTT. The encoded protein is CASSYGTGDTEAFF. The chain uses TRBV5-6 and TRBJ1-1; TRBD1 aligns across 10 bases. The CDR3 length is 14 residues. The germline gives CDR1 SGHDT, CDR2 YYEEEE. Trimming removed 3 bases from V and 3 bases from J; junction bases left unmatched: 2.

This clonotype was detected many times. This rearrangement joins TRBV5-1 to TRBJ2-7, with D tentatively TRBD1 (6 bases). With 4 bases removed from V and 6 bases from J, the gap between germline ends came to 26 bases. Germline V lookup: CDR1 SGHRS, CDR2 YFSETQ. This CDR3 has 17 residues. The CDR3, as DNA: TGCGCCAGCAGCCCCTGGGAGCCAGGGGAGCAGAGAAGCGAGCAGTACTTC. It codes for CASSPWEPGEQRSEQYF.

This clonotype was detected only a few times. Compared with germline, one end of the junction differs, possibly owing to a read error. V gene TRBV5-1 combines with J gene TRBJ1-6; 7 bases are shared with TRBD1. The length of the CDR3 is 15 residues. Germline V gene data show CDR1 as SGHRS and CDR2 as YFSETQ. The CDR3 DNA follows: TGCGCCAGCAGTCCCAGGGACAGCCATAATTCACCCCTCTACTTT. Translation: CASSPRDSHNSPLYF.

The chain recombines TRBV5-1 with TRBJ1-1; perhaps TRBD1 as D (6 bases). CDR1 and CDR2 from the germline V gene are SGHRS and YFSETQ. V lost 4 bases and J lost 11, with 15 bases in between. CDR3 length: 12 residues. DNA for the CDR3: TGCGCCAGCAGCCCAGCCAGGGGAACGGCTTTCTTT. Protein product: CASSPARGTAFF.

CDR3 bases: TGTGCCAGCACGGGGACTAGCGGGGGGCTTATCGGGACCCAGTACTTC. Translation gives CASTGTSGGLIGTQYF. This chain uses TRBV7-6 with TRBJ2-5; 15 nucleotides agree with TRBD2. This CDR3 has 16 amino acids. Germline lookup yields CDR1 SGHVS and CDR2 FNYEAQ. V lost 7 bases, J lost 7 bases, and 10 bases stayed unmatched.

Ten or more counts support this clonotype. This chain connects TRBV7-8 to TRBJ2-3; tentatively, D is TRBD2 (6 bases). The CDR3 totals 14 residues. Trimming left V 5 bases short and J 5 bases short, with 14 bases between. In germline, CDR1 is SGHVS, CDR2 FQNEAQ. CDR3 residues: CASSPTRGIDTQYF. DNA of the CDR3: TGTGCCAGCAGCCCTACCCGGGGGATAGATACGCAGTATTTT.

There are many counts of this clonotype. The chain is built from TRBV21-1 and TRBJ2-7; the listed D gene, TRBD2, was not tested against the DNA. TRBV21-1 is a listed pseudogene. The CDR3 has 18 amino acids. CDR3 DNA: TGTGCCAGCAGCAAAGGCCGATTGAGGACTAGCGGGATCAACGAGCAGTACTTC. This encodes CASSKGRLRTSGINEQYF.

This clonotype is termed medium-sized. CDR3 in amino acids: CASSLGVNTEAFF. As DNA, the CDR3 is TGCGCCAGCAGCTTAGGGGTGAACACTGAAGCTTTCTTT. The chain couples TRBV5-1 to TRBJ1-1, with D perhaps TRBD1 (5 bases). Trimming cost V 2 bases and J 0 bases, with 5 bases left between them. The V gene's germline CDR1 is SGHRS and CDR2 YFSETQ. The CDR3 consists of 13 residues. The variable domain in full, completed from reference TRBV5-1 and TRBJ1-1, reads KAGVTQTPRYLIKTRGQQVTLSCSPISGHRSVSWYQQTPGQGLQFLFEYFSETQRNKGNFPGRFSGRQFSNSRSEMNVSTLELGDSALYLCASSLGVNTEAFFGQGTRLTVV.

The CDR3 nucleotides read TGTGCCAGCAGCCCTCAAGCACGGCCGCAACTTGGCTACACCTTC. Translated, it gives CASSPQARPQLGYTF. The rearrangement uses TRBV7-2 and TRBJ1-2; D unresolved. V lost 5 bases and J 7 bases, leaving 20 bases between the germline ends. Germline lookup yields CDR1 SGHTA and CDR2 FQGNSA. This CDR3 region has 15 residues.

This clonotype was counted many times. CDR3 sequence (DNA): TGTGCCAGCTCCAGACTAGTTAAGGGGGGTAATGAGCAGTTCTTC. Amino acids: CASSRLVKGGNEQFF. The chain recombines TRBV6-5 with TRBJ2-1; D is perhaps TRBD1 or TRBD2 (6 bases each). Germline CDR1 MNHEY, CDR2 SVGAGI. This CDR3 spans 15 amino acids. V dropped 8 bases and J dropped 7 bases, with 21 bases sitting between them.

Comments on this clonotype: This may come from a read error, since a much larger clone is one base off. The genes are TRBV10-3 and TRBJ2-1; D is unresolved. The CDR3 contains 13 residues. Germline loops: CDR1 ENHRY, CDR2 SYGVKD. The DNA for the CDR3 is TGTGCCATCAATTTCCGACCCTACAATGAGAAGTTCTTC. Its translation: CAINFRPYNEKFF.